Listed here is a single T cell receptor (beta chain). This record belongs to a study of blood T cell repertoires in COVID-19. Whole-study context: Samples of COVID-19 (acute and convalescent) were obtained from the United States, Italy and Spain. The cDNA or gDNA used as material had been derived from T cells, B-cell-depleted T cells, or PBMCs.

Original data processing: Researchers report that nucleated cell counts were estimated from reference gene primer amplification. The table came from immunoSEQ multiplex PCR; TCRdb's copy has only in-frame clones and leaves some out. The V and J calls and clone size come from that table; D and trimming were worked out from the DNA. Of roughly 86,000 clones in the sample, 70% to 90% were seen once. The CDR3 runs to 15 residues. Germline lookup yields CDR1 SGDLS and CDR2 YYNGEE. With V trimmed by 1 base and J by 8 bases, 3 bases remained unmatched. Sequenced input: peripheral blood. The chain carries TRBV9 and TRBJ2-1, with 13 nucleotides matching TRBD2. This TCR came from a middle-aged man with acute or convalescent COVID-19. CDR3 DNA: TGTGCCAGCAGCGTACGACTAGCGGGAGGAGATGAGCAGTTCTTC. Translation: CASSVRLAGGDEQFF.